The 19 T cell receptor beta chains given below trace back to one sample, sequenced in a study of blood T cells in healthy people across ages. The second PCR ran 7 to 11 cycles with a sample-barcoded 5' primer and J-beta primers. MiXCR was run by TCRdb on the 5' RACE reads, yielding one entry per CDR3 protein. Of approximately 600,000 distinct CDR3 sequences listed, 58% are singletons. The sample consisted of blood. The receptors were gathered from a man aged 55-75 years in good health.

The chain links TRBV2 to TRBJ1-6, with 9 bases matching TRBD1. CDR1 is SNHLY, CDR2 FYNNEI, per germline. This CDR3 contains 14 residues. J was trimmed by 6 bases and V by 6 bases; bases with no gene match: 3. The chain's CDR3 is CASRGQGINSPLHF. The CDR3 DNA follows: TGTGCCAGCAGGGGACAGGGAATTAATTCACCCCTCCACTTT.

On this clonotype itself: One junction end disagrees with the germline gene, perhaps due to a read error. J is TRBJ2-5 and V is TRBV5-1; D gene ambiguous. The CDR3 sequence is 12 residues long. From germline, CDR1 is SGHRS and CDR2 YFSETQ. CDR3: CAGSSDQETQYF. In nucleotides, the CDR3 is TGCGCCGGCAGCTCGGACCAAGAGACCCAGTACTTC.

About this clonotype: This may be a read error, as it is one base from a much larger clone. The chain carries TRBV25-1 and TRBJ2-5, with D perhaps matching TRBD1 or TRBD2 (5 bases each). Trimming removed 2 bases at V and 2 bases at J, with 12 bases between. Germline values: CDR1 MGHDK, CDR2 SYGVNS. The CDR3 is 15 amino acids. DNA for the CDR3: TGTGCCAGCAGTGAAGCCCAGGGACCTCAAGAGACCCAGTACTTC. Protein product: CASSEAQGPQETQYF.

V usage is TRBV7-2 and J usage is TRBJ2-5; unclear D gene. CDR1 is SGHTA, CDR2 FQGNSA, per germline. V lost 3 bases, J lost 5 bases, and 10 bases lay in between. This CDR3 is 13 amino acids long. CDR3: CASSLRMRETQYF. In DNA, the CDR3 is TGTGCCAGCAGCTTGAGGATGCGTGAGACCCAGTACTTC.

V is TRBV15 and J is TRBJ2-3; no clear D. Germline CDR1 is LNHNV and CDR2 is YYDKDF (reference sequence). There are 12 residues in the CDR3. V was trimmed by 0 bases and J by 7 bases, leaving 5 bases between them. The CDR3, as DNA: TGTGCCACCAGCAGAGATTGGAATACGCAGTATTTT. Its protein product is CATSRDWNTQYF.

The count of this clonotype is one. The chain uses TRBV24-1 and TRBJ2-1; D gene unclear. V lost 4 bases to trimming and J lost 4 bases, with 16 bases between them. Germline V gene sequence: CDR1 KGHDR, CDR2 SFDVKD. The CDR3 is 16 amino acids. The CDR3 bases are TGTGCCACCAGTGAACCCGGGCCCAGAAATTACAATGAGCAGTTCTTC. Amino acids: CATSEPGPRNYNEQFF.

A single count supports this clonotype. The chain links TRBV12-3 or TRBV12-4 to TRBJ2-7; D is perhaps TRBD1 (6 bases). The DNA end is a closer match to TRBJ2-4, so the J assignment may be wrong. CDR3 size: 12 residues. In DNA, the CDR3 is TGTGCCAGCAGTCCACAGGGATCCATTCAGTACTTC. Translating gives CASSPQGSIQYF.

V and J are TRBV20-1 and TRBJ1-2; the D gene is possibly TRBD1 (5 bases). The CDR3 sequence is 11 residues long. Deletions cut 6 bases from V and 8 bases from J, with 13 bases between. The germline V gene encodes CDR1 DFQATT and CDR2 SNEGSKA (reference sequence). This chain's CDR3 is CSARDGVGYTF. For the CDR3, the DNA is TGCAGTGCCCGGGACGGAGTCGGCTACACCTTC.

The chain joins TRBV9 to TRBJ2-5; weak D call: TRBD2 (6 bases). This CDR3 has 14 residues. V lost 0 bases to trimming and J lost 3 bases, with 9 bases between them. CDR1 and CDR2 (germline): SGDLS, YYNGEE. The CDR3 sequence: CASSVGLEKETQYF. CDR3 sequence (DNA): TGTGCCAGCAGCGTAGGACTAGAGAAAGAGACCCAGTACTTC.

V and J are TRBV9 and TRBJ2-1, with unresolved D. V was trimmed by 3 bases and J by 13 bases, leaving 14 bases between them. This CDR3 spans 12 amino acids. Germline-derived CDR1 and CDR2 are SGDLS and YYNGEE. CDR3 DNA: TGTGCCAGCAGCGCCTCGGCGGACGTCCAGTTCTTC. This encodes CASSASADVQFF. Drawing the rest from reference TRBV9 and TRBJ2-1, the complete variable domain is DSGVTQTPKHLITATGQRVTLRCSPRSGDLSVYWYQQSLDQGLQFLIQYYNGEERAKGNILERFSAQQFPDLHSELNLSSLELGDSALYFCASSASADVQFFGPGTRLTVL.

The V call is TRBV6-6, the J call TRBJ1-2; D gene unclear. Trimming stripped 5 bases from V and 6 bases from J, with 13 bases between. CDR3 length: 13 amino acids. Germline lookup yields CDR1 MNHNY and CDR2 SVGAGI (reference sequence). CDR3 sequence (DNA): TGTGCCAGCAGTCGCCCCCCCGGAGATGGCTACACCTTC. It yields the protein CASSRPPGDGYTF.

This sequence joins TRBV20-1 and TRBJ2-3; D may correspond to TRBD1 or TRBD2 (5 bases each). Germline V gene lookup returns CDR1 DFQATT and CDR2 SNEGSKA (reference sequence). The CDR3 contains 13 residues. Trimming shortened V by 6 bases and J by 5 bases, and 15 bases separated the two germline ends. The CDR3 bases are TGCAGTGCGGACCGAGGGGTGGGAGATACGCAGTATTTT. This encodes CSADRGVGDTQYF.

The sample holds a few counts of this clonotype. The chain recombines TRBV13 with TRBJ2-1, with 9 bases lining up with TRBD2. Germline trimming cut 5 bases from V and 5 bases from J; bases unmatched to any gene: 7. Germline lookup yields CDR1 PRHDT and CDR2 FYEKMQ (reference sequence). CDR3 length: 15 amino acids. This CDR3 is CASSTSGLAHNEQFF. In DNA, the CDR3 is TGTGCCAGCAGCACCTCCGGACTAGCGCACAATGAGCAGTTCTTC.

CDR3 nucleotides: TGCGCCAGCAGCTTGGATGGCAGCTACAATGAGCAGTACTTC. It specifies CASSLDGSYNEQYF. The V call is TRBV5-1, the J call TRBJ2-1; no clear D gene. The end of the DNA is better explained by TRBJ2-7, so the J call may be wrong. From germline, CDR1 is SGHRS and CDR2 YFSETQ. This CDR3 spans 14 amino acids.

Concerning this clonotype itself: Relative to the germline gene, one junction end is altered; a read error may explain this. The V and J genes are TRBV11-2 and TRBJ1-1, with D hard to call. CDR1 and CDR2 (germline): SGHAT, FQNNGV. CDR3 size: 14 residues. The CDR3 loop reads CASSTQSSGTEVFF. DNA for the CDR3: TGTGCCAGCAGCACACAGAGTAGCGGCACTGAAGTTTTCTTT. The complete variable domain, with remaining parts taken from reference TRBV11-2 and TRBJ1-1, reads EAGVAQSPRYKIIEKRQSVAFWCNPISGHATLYWYQQILGQGPKLLIQFQNNGVVDDSQLPKDRFSAERLKGVDSTLKIQPAKLEDSAVYLCASSTQSSGTEVFFGQGTRLTVV.

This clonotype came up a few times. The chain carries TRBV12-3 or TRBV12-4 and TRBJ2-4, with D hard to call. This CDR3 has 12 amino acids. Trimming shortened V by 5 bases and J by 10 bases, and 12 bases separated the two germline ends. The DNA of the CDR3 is TGTGCCAGCAGTAGGTCAGTCCCTATTCAGTACTTC. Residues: CASSRSVPIQYF.

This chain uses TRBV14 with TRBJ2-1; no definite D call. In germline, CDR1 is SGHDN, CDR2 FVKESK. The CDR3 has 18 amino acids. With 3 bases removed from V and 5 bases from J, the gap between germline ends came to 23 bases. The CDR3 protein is CASSHRMGGIGSNNEQFF. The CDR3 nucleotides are TGTGCCAGCAGCCATCGGATGGGTGGTATAGGGTCCAACAATGAGCAGTTCTTC.

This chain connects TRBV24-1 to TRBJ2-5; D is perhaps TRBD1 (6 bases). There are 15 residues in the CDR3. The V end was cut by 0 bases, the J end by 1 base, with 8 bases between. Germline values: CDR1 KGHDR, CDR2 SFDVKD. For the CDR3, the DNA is TGTGCCACCAGTGATTTGGGGACAACCCAAGAGACCCAGTACTTC. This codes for CATSDLGTTQETQYF.

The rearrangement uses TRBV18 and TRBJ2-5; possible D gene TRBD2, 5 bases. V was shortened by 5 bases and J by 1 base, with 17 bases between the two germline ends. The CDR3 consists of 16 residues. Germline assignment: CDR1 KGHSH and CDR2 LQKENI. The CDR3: CASSSSTPTIQETQYF. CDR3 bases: TGTGCCAGCTCATCCTCAACGCCGACTATCCAAGAGACCCAGTACTTC.